A selection of T cell receptor beta chains follows, all from one sample in a study of identical twins. MiXCR was run by TCRdb on the 5' RACE reads, yielding one entry per CDR3 protein. This sample yields fewer than 900,000 distinct CDR3 sequences, of which around a sixth are seen a single time; about an eighth belongs to the top ten. Separately, the same data were catalogued under a study of T cells expressing NK-cell markers.

The sample was PBMCs. These receptors were obtained from a woman under 30 in good health. The CDR3 runs from the conserved cysteine through the conserved F or W. Fields, in order: J gene, V gene, D gene, clone size, CDR3 protein, CDR3 DNA. The D gene is left open where the match is weak. The size of a clone is reported for some rows only, either as once, few or many, or as a class for expanded clones.

>TRBJ2-5|TRBV9|TRBD1|-
CASSVAGTGVETQYF
TGTGCCAGCAGCGTAGCCGGGACAGGGGTAGAGACCCAGTACTTC
>TRBJ2-3|TRBV11-2|TRBD2|-
CASTPRAGGRGDTQYF
TGTGCCAGCACCCCTCGAGCGGGGGGGCGTGGAGATACGCAGTATTTT
>TRBJ1-5|TRBV20-1|-|-
CSAGVNPRDQHF
TGCAGTGCCGGCGTGAACCCAAGGGACCAGCATTTT
>TRBJ2-3|TRBV6-2/TRBV6-3|TRBD2|-
CASSRPSLAGAPDTQYF
TGTGCCAGCAGTCGCCCCAGCCTAGCGGGAGCTCCTGATACGCAGTATTTT
>TRBJ2-1|TRBV20-1|TRBD2|few
CSARLAGDDEQFF
TGCAGTGCCCGGCTAGCGGGGGATGATGAGCAGTTCTTC
>TRBJ2-7|TRBV27|TRBD1|-
CASRILGQGAEEQYF
TGTGCCAGCAGAATCCTTGGACAGGGGGCTGAGGAGCAGTACTTC
>TRBJ2-3|TRBV7-9|-|-
CASSSGIRADTQYF
TGTGCCAGCAGCTCCGGGATCCGGGCAGATACGCAGTATTTT
>TRBJ2-3|TRBV12-3/TRBV12-4|-|-
CAGSSGETQYF
TGTGCCGGCAGTTCGGGTGAAACGCAGTATTTT
>TRBJ2-3|TRBV7-2|-|-
CASSLRETKQYF
TGTGCCAGCAGCCTACGGGAGACAAAGCAGTATTTT
>TRBJ2-5|TRBV7-2|-|-
CASSLRAGRGTQYF
TGTGCCAGCAGCCTTAGGGCTGGTCGGGGGACCCAGTACTTC
>TRBJ2-1|TRBV5-5|TRBD1|few
CASRATGWEFF
TGTGCCAGCAGGGCGACAGGGTGGGAGTTCTTC
>TRBJ2-5|TRBV20-1|TRBD2|few
CSAVRGDPETQYF
TGCAGTGCGGTACGGGGGGACCCAGAGACCCAGTACTTC
>TRBJ2-1|TRBV7-9|TRBD1|-
CASSLEGRDRAYNEQFF
TGTGCCAGCAGCCTCGAGGGCAGGGACAGGGCCTACAATGAGCAGTTCTTC
>TRBJ2-1|TRBV7-9|-|few
CASSLVGANEQFF
TGTGCCAGCAGCTTAGTTGGTGCGAATGAGCAGTTCTTC
>TRBJ2-2|TRBV9|TRBD2|-
CASSGLAGGTGELFF
TGTGCCAGCAGCGGACTAGCGGGAGGTACCGGGGAGCTGTTTTTT
>TRBJ1-1|TRBV7-9|-|many
CASSLYGENTEAFF
TGTGCCAGCAGCTTATACGGTGAGAACACTGAAGCTTTCTTT
>TRBJ2-1|TRBV10-2|-|-
CASSTPGREYNEQFF
TGCGCCAGCAGCACCCCCGGGAGAGAGTACAATGAGCAGTTCTTC
>TRBJ2-3|TRBV4-3|TRBD2|-
CASSPRLASTDTQYF
TGCGCCAGCAGCCCGAGACTAGCCTCCACAGATACGCAGTATTTT
>TRBJ2-1|TRBV20-1|TRBD1|-
CSAGTGDHNEQFF
TGCAGTGCCGGGACAGGGGATCACAATGAGCAGTTCTTC
>TRBJ2-2|TRBV7-8|-|few
CASSGWLGDGLFF
TGTGCCAGCAGCGGATGGTTGGGAGACGGGCTGTTTTTT
>TRBJ2-1|TRBV6-2/TRBV6-3|-|many
CASSSAVEQFF
TGTGCCAGCAGTTCCGCGGTTGAGCAGTTCTTC
>TRBJ1-5|TRBV20-1|TRBD1|-
CSAPTGAGNQPQHF
TGCAGTGCACCGACAGGGGCGGGCAATCAGCCCCAGCATTTT
>TRBJ2-6|TRBV12-3/TRBV12-4|-|few
CASSLKGSSGANVLTF
TGTGCCAGCAGTTTAAAGGGCAGCTCTGGGGCCAACGTCCTGACTTTC
>TRBJ2-5|TRBV3-1|-|-
CASSHQTGTKETQYF
TGTGCCAGCAGCCATCAAACGGGGACAAAAGAGACCCAGTACTTC
>TRBJ2-2|TRBV12-3/TRBV12-4|-|many
CASSLLYTGELFF
TGTGCCAGCAGTTTACTGTACACCGGGGAGCTGTTTTTT
>TRBJ2-7|TRBV20-1|TRBD2|few
CSAREVAGGDEQYF
TGCAGTGCTAGAGAAGTAGCGGGGGGAGACGAGCAGTACTTC
>TRBJ2-7|TRBV7-8|TRBD2|-
CASSLGLLAGVIKYEQYF
TGTGCCAGCAGCTTAGGCCTACTAGCGGGAGTTATTAAGTACGAGCAGTACTTC
>TRBJ1-1|TRBV5-1|-|-
CASSDKDPTFF
TGCGCCAGCAGCGACAAGGACCCGACTTTCTTT
>TRBJ1-2|TRBV29-1|-|-
CSVVAGYTF
TGCAGCGTTGTAGCCGGCTACACCTTC
>TRBJ2-7|TRBV28|-|-
CASSWPGQTTYEQYF
TGTGCCAGCAGTTGGCCGGGACAAACAACCTACGAGCAGTACTTC
>TRBJ2-2|TRBV4-1|TRBD1|-
CASSRGTGVRDTGELFF
TGCGCCAGCAGCCGTGGGACAGGGGTTAGGGACACCGGGGAGCTGTTTTTT
>TRBJ2-7|TRBV5-1|TRBD1|-
CASSSQGQGAWQYF
TGCGCCAGCAGCTCACAGGGACAGGGGGCTTGGCAGTACTTC
>TRBJ2-1|TRBV27|TRBD1|-
CASSPRQGGYNEQFF
TGTGCCAGCAGTCCTCGACAGGGTGGCTACAATGAGCAGTTCTTC
>TRBJ1-5|TRBV27|-|few
CASSSAREGAAQHF
TGTGCCAGCAGTTCCGCCCGAGAAGGGGCAGCCCAGCATTTT